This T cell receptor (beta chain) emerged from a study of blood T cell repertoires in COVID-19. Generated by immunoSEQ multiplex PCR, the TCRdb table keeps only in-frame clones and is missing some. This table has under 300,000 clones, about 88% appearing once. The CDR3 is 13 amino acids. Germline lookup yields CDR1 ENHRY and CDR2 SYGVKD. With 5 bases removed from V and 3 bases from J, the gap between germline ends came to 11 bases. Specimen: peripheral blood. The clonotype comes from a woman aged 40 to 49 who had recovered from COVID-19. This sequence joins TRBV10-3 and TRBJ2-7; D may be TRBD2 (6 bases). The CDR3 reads CAISPGLYYEQYF. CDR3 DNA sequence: TGTGCCATCAGTCCGGGACTTTACTACGAGCAGTACTTC.